This T cell receptor (beta chain) derives from a study of blood T cells in healthy people across ages. CDR3 length: 16 residues. Looked up from germline, CDR1 is SGHTA and CDR2 is FQGNSA. In this sample, this clonotype turned up once. Its antigen remains unidentified. The junction differs from germline at one of its ends, possibly a read error. General study findings and limits: Aged donors had fewer naive CD4+ cells and lower diversity than long-lived donors. No conclusive comparison of naive versus antigen-experienced cells was possible with unsorted PBMCs.

A J-beta primer mix and a sample-barcoded 5' primer were used in a second PCR of roughly 6 to 12 cycles. TCRdb reanalysed the 5' RACE reads using MiXCR and keeps one entry per CDR3 protein. Among 800,000 or so distinct CDR3 sequences listed, 60% to 80% were seen once. The chain uses TRBV7-2 and TRBJ2-5; TRBD1 is a possible D gene (5 bases). What was sequenced was blood. The sequence was collected from a young man in good health. The CDR3 DNA sequence: TGTGTCAGCAGCCCATACGACAGTCCTTGGGAAGAGACCCAGTACTTC. It translates to CVSSPYDSPWEETQYF.